This record concerns one TCR beta chain sequence. What it binds is unknown. These data belong to a study of CD8+ T cells in alopecia areata. Study at large: A 6-month off-drug phase came after tofacitinib, which had lasted 6 to 18 months.

Extracted RNA was reverse transcribed into cDNA, the sequencing template. Data came from immunoSEQ multiplex PCR; TCRdb stores just in-frame clones and leaves some out. The sample lists over 100,000 clones; about 59% were seen once. The junction had 9 bases not matched to a gene; V was cut back by 5 bases and J by 1 base. The CDR3 loop spans 16 amino acids. CDR1 is SGHVS, CDR2 FQNEAQ, per germline. Study-wide results and caveats: Mice showed clearer TCR sharing than patients did, a gap that was possibly HLA-related. Normal skin's resident alphabeta T cells are also sequenced in scalp samples.

Noted treatment: oral pan-JAK inhibitor, 5-10 mg twice daily. Punch biopsies of lesional scalp, plus peripheral blood, were taken from alopecia areata patients. This material consisted of CD8+ T cells sorted from blood, taken at week 24, from a patient treated with tofacitinib. The sequence was collected from a human donor with alopecia areata. The V and J genes are TRBV7-8 and TRBJ1-1; 8 bases agree with TRBD1. CDR3 DNA: TGTGCCAGCAGCCTTATAATGACAGGGGAGAACACTGAAGCTTTCTTT. Protein sequence: CASSLIMTGENTEAFF.